This TCR beta chain was found in a study of T cell responses to AZD1222 COVID-19 vaccine. Study-wide background: Whether given at about 4 or about 12 weeks, second doses were pooled. Study-wide points: The study identified only five to seven AZD1222 recipients as seropositive at baseline.

Deletions cut 2 bases from V and 15 bases from J, with 11 bases between. Germline V gene lookup returns CDR1 MDHEN and CDR2 SYDVKM. This CDR3 contains 11 residues. About this clone itself: What it recognizes is unknown.

Sequencing was performed with immunoSEQ multiplex PCR; in TCRdb, only in-frame clones are kept and a portion is missing. The sample contains about 180,000 clones, approximately 90% of which appear only once. The receptor's source is an adult in good health. The source material was peripheral blood, sampled on day 0 of AZD1222 vaccination. The V gene is TRBV28, the J gene TRBJ2-1; D is perhaps TRBD1 or TRBD2 (5 bases each). DNA of the CDR3: TGTGCCAGCAGTTTAGGGACCCAGAGGTTCTTC. It is translated as CASSLGTQRFF.